This record looks at one TCR beta chain sequence and its context. Its specificity is unknown. MiXCR was run by TCRdb on the reads, yielding one entry per CDR3 protein. The table includes around 750,000 distinct CDR3 sequences, over 25% detected once. The data were taken from a study of T cell repertoires in cytomegalovirus infection. Overall study context: It was recently identified HLA-C-restricted and well-studied HLA-B-restricted CMV epitopes that the study used. Based on public TCR beta signatures, there were indications of CMV infection and of a matching HLA type.

Study outcomes and limitations: In two of eight donors, the top clonotype was HLA-C-restricted CMV-specific. Cumulative frequency of public TCR beta families picked out carriers of CMV plus the relevant HLA.

Specimen: cultured CD8+ T cells from PBMCs, collected from culture after CMV antigen stimulation. This sequence originates from a human donor in good health (CMV status not recorded). Some clones in this sample may be carry-over from other donors' samples.

The CDR3 nucleotides read TGTGCCAGCAGCTTCCGGCAGGGCTCGAACACTGAAGCTTTCTTT. It codes for CASSFRQGSNTEAFF. The rearrangement joins TRBV7-4 to TRBJ1-1; possible D gene TRBD1, 5 bases. V was trimmed by 3 bases and J by 1 base, leaving 12 bases between them. The CDR3 spans 15 residues. Per germline, CDR1 SGHVT and CDR2 SQSDAQ.